The rows below give T cell receptor beta chains drawn from one sample of a study of chemoradiotherapy in HPV16-positive cancers. Clones were sequenced by immunoSEQ multiplex PCR, and TCRdb holds only the in-frame ones, with some missing. The table includes tens of thousands of clones, 80% detected once. Sequencing was performed on blood, taken from a patient who underwent chemoradiotherapy. Receptors originate from a human donor with HPV-associated anogenital cancer. CDR3s include the opening cysteine and the closing phenylalanine or tryptophan. Each record gives: D gene, J gene, clone size, V gene, CDR3 DNA, CDR3 protein. D genes are given only for firm matches. Rows give clone size only sometimes, using once, few, many, or a class for an expanded clone.

D gene: .; J gene: TRBJ2-7; clone size: .; V gene: TRBV5-1; CDR3 DNA: TGCGCCAGCAGCTTAAACAGGGCTCCCTACGAGCAGTACTTC; CDR3 protein: CASSLNRAPYEQYF
D gene: .; J gene: TRBJ1-2; clone size: few; V gene: TRBV30; CDR3 DNA: TGTGCCTGGAGTGTTGGGGGAACTCCTAACTATGGCTACACCTTC; CDR3 protein: CAWSVGGTPNYGYTF
D gene: .; J gene: TRBJ2-2; clone size: .; V gene: TRBV7-3; CDR3 DNA: TGTGCCAGCACCCAAGACGGTGGCACCGGGGAGCTGTTTTTT; CDR3 protein: CASTQDGGTGELFF
D gene: TRBD1; J gene: TRBJ2-1; clone size: .; V gene: TRBV7-2; CDR3 DNA: TGTGCCAGCAGCGTCGGGACAGCCTACAATGAGCAGTTCTTC; CDR3 protein: CASSVGTAYNEQFF
D gene: .; J gene: TRBJ1-6; clone size: .; V gene: TRBV2; CDR3 DNA: TGTGCCAGCAGTGAAAGAGGTTCGGGGTCACCCCTCCACTTT; CDR3 protein: CASSERGSGSPLHF
D gene: .; J gene: TRBJ2-3; clone size: .; V gene: TRBV5-1; CDR3 DNA: TGCGCCAGCAGCTTGACGCGGGGTAGAAGCACAGATACGCAGTATTTT; CDR3 protein: CASSLTRGRSTDTQYF
D gene: TRBD1; J gene: TRBJ1-1; clone size: .; V gene: TRBV19; CDR3 DNA: TGTGCCAGTAGAAGGACAGGGGGCTTAGGCAGAGGGAACACTGAAGCTTTCTTT; CDR3 protein: CASRRTGGLGRGNTEAFF
D gene: .; J gene: TRBJ2-5; clone size: .; V gene: TRBV5-1; CDR3 DNA: TGCGCCAGCAGCTTGGGCCCGACGGAGCAAGAGACCCAGTACTTC; CDR3 protein: CASSLGPTEQETQYF
D gene: .; J gene: TRBJ1-1; clone size: few; V gene: TRBV7-3; CDR3 DNA: TGTGCCAGCAGCTTATCCCAAAACACTGAAGCTTTCTTT; CDR3 protein: CASSLSQNTEAFF
D gene: TRBD1; J gene: TRBJ1-2; clone size: .; V gene: TRBV13; CDR3 DNA: TGTGCCAGCGGGCTACAGGGGACGCGTGGCTACACCTTC; CDR3 protein: CASGLQGTRGYTF
D gene: .; J gene: TRBJ1-5; clone size: .; V gene: TRBV5-6; CDR3 DNA: TGTGCCAGCAGCTTGTCCGGGAATCAGCCCCAGCATTTT; CDR3 protein: CASSLSGNQPQHF
D gene: .; J gene: TRBJ2-2; clone size: .; V gene: TRBV9; CDR3 DNA: TGTGCCAGCAGCGTCCGGGGGTGGGGCGGGGAGCTGTTTTTT; CDR3 protein: CASSVRGWGGELFF
D gene: .; J gene: TRBJ2-4; clone size: .; V gene: TRBV28; CDR3 DNA: TGTGCCAGCAGTTCTCTCAGTGGAGTAGCCAAAAACATTCAGTACTTC; CDR3 protein: CASSSLSGVAKNIQYF
D gene: .; J gene: TRBJ2-6; clone size: .; V gene: TRBV4-1; CDR3 DNA: TGCGCCAGCAGTCCAAGCCCCCCTCAGGGAAGTGGGGCCAACGTCCTGACTTTC; CDR3 protein: CASSPSPPQGSGANVLTF
D gene: .; J gene: TRBJ1-1; clone size: .; V gene: TRBV27; CDR3 DNA: TGTGCCAGCTACAGTTTAGAATTCAGGGCTGAAGCTTTCTTT; CDR3 protein: CASYSLEFRAEAFF